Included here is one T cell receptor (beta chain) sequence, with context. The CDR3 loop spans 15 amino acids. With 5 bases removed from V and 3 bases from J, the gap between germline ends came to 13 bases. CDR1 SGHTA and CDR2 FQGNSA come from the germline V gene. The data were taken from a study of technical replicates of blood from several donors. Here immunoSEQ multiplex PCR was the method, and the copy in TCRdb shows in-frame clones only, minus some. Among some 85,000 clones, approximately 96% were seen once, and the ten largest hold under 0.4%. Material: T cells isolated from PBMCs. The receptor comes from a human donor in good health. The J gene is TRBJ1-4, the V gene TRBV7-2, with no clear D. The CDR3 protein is CASSESGGPNEKLFF. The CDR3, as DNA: TGTGCCAGCAGCGAAAGTGGTGGGCCTAATGAAAAACTGTTTTTT.